This T cell receptor beta chain was recorded in a study of OX40 agonist ivuxolimab in advanced cancers. Study as a whole: Six ivuxolimab dose levels, 0.01 to 10 mg/kg, were given intravenously every 2 weeks. Checkpoint inhibitors had been given previously to under 50% of patients. The dose-escalation cohort was approximately 80% male, with a mean age of approximately 61 years, ranging roughly 23 to 79.

The V gene's germline CDR1 is SQVTM and CDR2 ANQGSEA. V dropped 6 bases and J dropped 6; count of bases not matched to a gene: 10. The CDR3 loop spans 14 amino acids. Study observations and caveats: Which antigen the expanded peripheral T cells recognized is unknown.

Sequencing used immunoSEQ multiplex PCR; TCRdb keeps in-frame clones, though not all of them. Of some 50,000 clones listed, around 88% are singletons. As regards this clone: Its specificity is unknown.

The material sequenced was CD4+ or CD8+ T cells sorted from blood, taken in a trial of the OX40 agonist ivuxolimab. This TCR was recovered from an adult with an advanced solid tumor such as melanoma, head and neck, liver or kidney cancer. This chain joins TRBV29-1 and TRBJ2-7; TRBD2 matches at 11 bases. In DNA, the CDR3 is TGCAGCGTCGTTAGCGGGAGGGCCGGTGGCGAGCAGTACTTC. Translated, it gives CSVVSGRAGGEQYF.